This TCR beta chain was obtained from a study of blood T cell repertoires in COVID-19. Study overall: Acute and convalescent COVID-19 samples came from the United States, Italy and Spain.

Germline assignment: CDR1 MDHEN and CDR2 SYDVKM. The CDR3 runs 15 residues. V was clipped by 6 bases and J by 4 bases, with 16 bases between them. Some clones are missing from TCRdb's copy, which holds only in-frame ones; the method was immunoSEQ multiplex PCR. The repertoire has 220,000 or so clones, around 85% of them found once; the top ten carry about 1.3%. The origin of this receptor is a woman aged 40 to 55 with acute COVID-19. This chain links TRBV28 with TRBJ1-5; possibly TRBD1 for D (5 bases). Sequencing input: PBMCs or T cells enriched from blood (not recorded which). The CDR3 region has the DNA TGTGCCAGCAGCCTAACCGTGGGGGGGAATCAGCCCCAGCATTTT. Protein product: CASSLTVGGNQPQHF.